The 17 T cell receptor beta chains below were found in one sample sequenced in a study of response to subunit inactivated influenza vaccine. Via MiXCR, TCRdb re-called the RT-PCR reads, giving one row per CDR3 protein. The sample records 800,000 to 1,000,000 distinct CDR3 sequences, 21% being singletons. Sequenced here: PBMCs from blood, sampled roughly 5 days after vaccination. The receptors come from a man aged 45-65 years who received an inactivated influenza vaccine.

This clonotype was seen a few times. This chain joins TRBV5-5 and TRBJ1-4; D uncertain. The V and J ends lost 2 bases and 6 bases respectively, with 17 bases between them. CDR1 is SGHKS, CDR2 YYEKEE, per germline (reference sequence). The CDR3 consists of 16 residues. The CDR3 loop reads CASSFWPQLWYEKLFF. In DNA form, the CDR3 reads TGTGCCAGCAGCTTTTGGCCACAGCTGTGGTATGAAAAACTGTTTTTT.

The V and J genes are TRBV5-6 and TRBJ1-6; TRBD1 matches at 10 bases. CDR3 size: 16 residues. Germline lookup yields CDR1 SGHDT and CDR2 YYEEEE. The V and J ends lost 3 bases and 7 bases, in that order; junction bases with no gene match: 7. The CDR3 DNA is TGTGCCAGCAGCTGGGGGACAGGGGCGATAAATTCACCCCTCCACTTT. Its translation is CASSWGTGAINSPLHF.

This clonotype was seen at least ten times. This sequence joins TRBV7-9 and TRBJ2-7, with D tentatively TRBD2 (6 bases). Germline CDR1 is SEHNR and CDR2 is FQNEAQ (reference sequence). The V end lost 6 bases, the J end lost 4 bases, and 19 bases lay between the germline ends. The CDR3 has 15 residues. The CDR3 loop reads CASRAISGSEYEQYF. The CDR3 DNA reads TGTGCCAGCAGGGCAATTAGCGGCAGTGAATACGAGCAGTACTTC.

This clonotype showed up many times. The J gene is TRBJ2-3, the V gene TRBV24-1; 9 bases are a match to TRBD2. V lost 2 bases to trimming and J lost 4 bases; unmatched junction nucleotides: 9. This CDR3 comprises 17 residues. Germline lookup yields CDR1 KGHDR and CDR2 SFDVKD. CDR3 nucleotides: TGTGCCACCAGTGATTGGTCGACTAGCGGAGTCTCAGATACGCAGTATTTT. It yields the protein CATSDWSTSGVSDTQYF.

This clonotype is a singleton in its sample. The rearrangement uses TRBV7-9 and TRBJ2-5; no clear D gene. Between the trimmed V and J ends, which lost 0 bases and 0 bases, there was a span of 5 bases. The germline V gene encodes CDR1 SEHNR and CDR2 FQNEAQ (reference sequence). CDR3 length: 14 amino acids. The CDR3 loop is CASSLAPDQETQYF. CDR3 nucleotide sequence: TGTGCCAGCAGCTTAGCGCCCGACCAAGAGACCCAGTACTTC. The variable domain in full, completed from reference TRBV7-9 and TRBJ2-5, reads DTGVSQNPRHKITKRGQNVTFRCDPISEHNRLYWYRQTLGQGPEFLTYFQNEAQLEKSRLLSDRFSAERPKGSFSTLEIQRTEQGDSAMYLCASSLAPDQETQYFGPGTRLLVL.

The chain recombines TRBV4-3 with TRBJ1-1, with D perhaps matching TRBD1 (5 bases). Trimming removed 0 bases from V and 1 base from J, with 12 bases in between. CDR1 LGHNA and CDR2 YSLEER come from the germline V gene. CDR3 length: 16 amino acids. CDR3 loop: CASSQDYKGWNTEAFF. CDR3 nucleotides: TGCGCCAGCAGCCAAGATTATAAGGGGTGGAACACTGAAGCTTTCTTT.

The rearrangement uses TRBV7-2 and TRBJ2-1; 13 bases line up with TRBD2. After removal of 5 bases from V and 2 bases from J, the junction contained 6 bases not matched to a gene. This CDR3 has 17 residues. CDR1 SGHTA and CDR2 FQGNSA come from the germline V gene. CDR3 DNA: TGTGCCAGCAGCGGACGGACTAGCGGGAGCCCCTACAATGAGCAGTTCTTC. Encoded protein: CASSGRTSGSPYNEQFF.

The chain uses TRBV24-1 and TRBJ2-1; unclear D gene. Trimming shortened V by 4 bases and J by 4 bases, and 7 bases separated the two germline ends. Germline values: CDR1 KGHDR, CDR2 SFDVKD. The CDR3 contains 13 residues. DNA for the CDR3: TGTGCCACCAGTGACCAATTTTACAATGAGCAGTTCTTC. The encoded protein is CATSDQFYNEQFF.

A few counts support this clonotype. The V gene is TRBV6-1, the J gene TRBJ2-7; the D is unclear. CDR1 and CDR2 (germline): MNHNS, SASEGT. The CDR3 extends over 14 amino acids. With 3 bases removed from V and 2 bases from J, the gap between germline ends came to 11 bases. CDR3 amino acids: CASSDWQIAYEQYF. Here the CDR3 DNA reads TGTGCCAGCAGTGATTGGCAGATTGCCTACGAGCAGTACTTC.

This clonotype was observed a few times. The chain joins TRBV5-1 to TRBJ1-1, with D possibly being TRBD1 (5 bases). In germline, CDR1 is SGHRS, CDR2 YFSETQ. The V and J ends lost 4 bases and 8 bases respectively, with 18 bases between them. CDR3 length equals 14 residues. The DNA for the CDR3 is TGCGCCAGCAGCCCAGACTTCCCCGACAGAGAAGCTTTCTTT. Translating gives CASSPDFPDREAFF.

The rearrangement links TRBV6-5 to TRBJ1-1, with TRBD1 as a possible D gene (5 bases). The CDR3 contains 17 residues. Deletions cut 0 bases from V and 3 bases from J, with 17 bases between. Germline lookup yields CDR1 MNHEY and CDR2 SVGAGI. In DNA form, the CDR3 reads TGTGCCAGCAGTTACTCGAGCAGGGAGTTGGTAGACACTGAAGCTTTCTTT. This gives the protein CASSYSSRELVDTEAFF.

This clonotype turned up a few times. The V gene is TRBV12-3 or TRBV12-4, the J gene TRBJ2-7; D unclear. Trimming removed 0 bases from V and 7 bases from J, with 10 bases in between. This CDR3 spans 13 amino acids. The CDR3 here is CASSLAGKREQYF. CDR3 DNA sequence: TGTGCCAGCAGTTTAGCGGGAAAGAGAGAGCAGTACTTC.

This clonotype was recorded only once. This chain uses TRBV7-8 with TRBJ2-7, with TRBD2 matching over 14 bases. Germline CDR1 SGHVS, CDR2 FQNEAQ. The CDR3 has 14 residues. The ends lost 2 bases at V and 7 bases at J; junction bases unmatched: 1. CDR3 region: CASSLRTSGREQYF. CDR3 sequence (DNA): TGTGCCAGCAGCTTAAGGACTAGCGGGAGGGAGCAGTACTTC.

The genes are TRBV28 and TRBJ2-7; 13 bases map to TRBD2. Trimming at V came to 11 bases and at J to 1 base, leaving 11 bases not matched to a gene. Per germline, CDR1 MDHEN and CDR2 SYDVKM. The CDR3 has 16 residues. DNA for the CDR3: TGTGCCCTCTCAACCGGGACTAGCGGGAAATCCTACGAGCAGTACTTC. Amino acid sequence: CALSTGTSGKSYEQYF.

The rearrangement links TRBV15 to TRBJ2-1; D is possibly TRBD2 (5 bases). The CDR3 is 14 residues long. Germline V gene lookup returns CDR1 LNHNV and CDR2 YYDKDF (reference sequence). Trimming left V 1 base short and J 10 bases short, with 14 bases between. DNA for the CDR3: TGTGCCACCAGCAGAGCTAGCCCCATTTGGGAGCAGTTCTTC. Its translation: CATSRASPIWEQFF. Supplemented by reference TRBV15 and TRBJ2-1, the full variable domain reads DAMVIQNPRYQVTQFGKPVTLSCSQTLNHNVMYWYQQKSSQAPKLLFHYYDKDFNNEADTPDNFQSRRPNTSFCFLDIRSPGLGDTAMYLCATSRASPIWEQFFGPGTRLTVL.

The chain joins TRBV7-2 to TRBJ2-3; D is ambiguous. Germline V gives CDR1 SGHTA, CDR2 FQGNSA. With 4 bases removed from V and 2 bases from J, the gap between germline ends came to 7 bases. The CDR3 covers 13 residues. CDR3 bases: TGTGCCAGCAGCTGGTATCCCACAGATACGCAGTATTTT. Amino acids: CASSWYPTDTQYF.

The chain joins TRBV6-1 to TRBJ2-3; the match to TRBD1 covers 7 bases. With V trimmed by 3 bases and J by 5 bases, 5 bases remained unmatched. This CDR3 has 14 residues. Germline V gene lookup returns CDR1 MNHNS and CDR2 SASEGT. CDR3 coding DNA: TGTGCCAGCAGTGAGAGGGACAGAGAAGATACGCAGTATTTT. This gives the protein CASSERDREDTQYF.